A single sample gave rise to the 6 T cell receptor beta chains below, sequenced in a study of T cells in Graves' hyperthyroidism and ophthalmopathy. Amplification of TCR beta CDR3 regions used RNA as the template. Primed by the HTBI set, a first-round RT-PCR was run on the TCR CDR3. TCRdb passed the multiplex PCR reads through MiXCR, listing each CDR3 protein once. The table has 300,000 to 350,000 distinct CDR3 sequences, 18% seen once; the top ten hold around 15%. Sequencing was done on a sample of blood. The receptors here all came from a woman between 35 and 50 years old with Graves' ophthalmopathy.

This clonotype was picked up many times. The chain couples TRBV6-6 to TRBJ2-6; 7 bases agree with TRBD2. V lost 4 bases and J lost 0; bases outside the gene matches: 12. The CDR3 runs 19 residues. The germline gives CDR1 MNHNY, CDR2 SVGAGI (reference sequence). This CDR3 is CASSSIREALFSGANVLTF. CDR3 sequence (DNA): TGTGCCAGCAGTTCAATCCGGGAGGCTCTTTTCTCTGGGGCCAACGTCCTGACTTTC.

The chain carries TRBV24-1 and TRBJ2-7; 9 bases line up with TRBD2. V lost 4 bases, J lost 6 bases, and 3 bases stayed unmatched. Germline V gene lookup returns CDR1 KGHDR and CDR2 SFDVKD. CDR3 size: 13 residues. DNA of the CDR3: TGTGCCACCAGTGAGGGGACTAGCCGCGAGCAGTACTTC. This encodes CATSEGTSREQYF.

This clonotype occurred many times. The rearrangement joins TRBV5-1 to TRBJ2-6; 7 nucleotides line up with TRBD2. CDR1 and CDR2 (germline): SGHRS, YFSETQ. The CDR3 contains 17 residues. V lost 0 bases and J lost 0; bases outside the gene matches: 3. CDR3 protein: CASSLGGDYSGANVLTF. The DNA of the CDR3 is TGCGCCAGCAGCTTGGGAGGGGACTACTCTGGGGCCAACGTCCTGACTTTC.

This clonotype was detected ten times or more. The rearrangement uses TRBV3-1 and TRBJ2-4, with D perhaps TRBD1 or TRBD2 (5 bases each). V gave up 0 bases and J gave up 0 bases, with 9 bases separating them. CDR1 and CDR2 (germline): LGHDT, YNNKEL (reference sequence). The CDR3 consists of 16 residues. The CDR3 DNA sequence: TGTGCCAGCAGCCAAGAAGGGGAGATAGCCAAAAACATTCAGTACTTC. This codes for CASSQEGEIAKNIQYF.

There are many counts of this clonotype. The chain couples TRBV6-2 or TRBV6-3 to TRBJ2-5; D is ambiguous. Germline assignment: CDR1 MNHEY and CDR2 SVGEGT. The CDR3 has 14 amino acids. V gave up 1 base and J gave up 4 bases, with 10 bases separating them. The CDR3 loop reads CASSYFSGRETQYF. The DNA of the CDR3 is TGTGCCAGCAGTTACTTTTCTGGTCGAGAGACCCAGTACTTC.

The chain is built from TRBV29-1 and TRBJ2-5; TRBD1 might be the D (6 bases). The V gene lost 4 bases and the J gene lost 7 bases, with 25 bases spanning the gap. Germline loops: CDR1 SQVTM, CDR2 ANQGSEA. The CDR3 has 16 residues. CDR3 loop: CSVVGIGGPLPGTQYF. The CDR3 coding sequence is TGCAGCGTTGTGGGAATAGGGGGTCCGTTGCCCGGGACCCAGTACTTC.